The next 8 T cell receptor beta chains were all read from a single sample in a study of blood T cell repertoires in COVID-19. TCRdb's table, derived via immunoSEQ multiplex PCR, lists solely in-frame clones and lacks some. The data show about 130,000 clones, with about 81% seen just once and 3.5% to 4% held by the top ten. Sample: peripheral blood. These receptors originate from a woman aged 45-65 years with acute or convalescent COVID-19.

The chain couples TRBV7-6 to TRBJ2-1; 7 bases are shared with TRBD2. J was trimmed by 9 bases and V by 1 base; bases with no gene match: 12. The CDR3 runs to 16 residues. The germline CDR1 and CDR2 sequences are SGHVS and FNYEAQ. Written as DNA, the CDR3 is TGTGCCAGCAGCTTAGTATACGGACTAGTAGAAAGTGAGCAGTTCTTC. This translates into CASSLVYGLVESEQFF. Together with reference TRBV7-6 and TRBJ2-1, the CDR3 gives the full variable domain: GAGVSQSPRYKVTKRGQDVALRCDPISGHVSLYWYRQALGQGPEFLTYFNYEAQQDKSGLPNDRFSAERPEGSISTLTIQRTEQRDSAMYRCASSLVYGLVESEQFFGPGTRLTVL.

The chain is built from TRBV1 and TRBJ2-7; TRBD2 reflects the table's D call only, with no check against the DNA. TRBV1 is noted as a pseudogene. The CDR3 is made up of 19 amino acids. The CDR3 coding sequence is TGCACCAGCAGCCCGAAGAGGGGTCTAGCGGGGATATACTCCTACGAGCAGTACTTC. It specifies CTSSPKRGLAGIYSYEQYF.

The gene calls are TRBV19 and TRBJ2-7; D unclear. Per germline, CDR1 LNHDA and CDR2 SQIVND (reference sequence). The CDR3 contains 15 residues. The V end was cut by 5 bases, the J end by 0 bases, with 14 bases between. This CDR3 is CASSPTFAASYEQYF. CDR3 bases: TGTGCCAGTAGTCCGACTTTCGCAGCCTCCTACGAGCAGTACTTC.

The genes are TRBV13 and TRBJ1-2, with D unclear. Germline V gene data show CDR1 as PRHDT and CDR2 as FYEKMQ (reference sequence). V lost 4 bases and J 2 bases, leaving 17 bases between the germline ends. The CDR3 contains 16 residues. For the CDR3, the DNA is TGTGCCAGCAGCTCCTACCGGGTCCATGGGAACTATGGCTACACCTTC. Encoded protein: CASSSYRVHGNYGYTF.

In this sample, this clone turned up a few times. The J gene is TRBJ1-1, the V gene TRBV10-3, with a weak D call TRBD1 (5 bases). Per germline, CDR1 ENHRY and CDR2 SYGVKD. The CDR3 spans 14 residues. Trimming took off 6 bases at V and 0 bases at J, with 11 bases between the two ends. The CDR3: CAISPQGLNTEAFF. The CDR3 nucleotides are TGTGCCATCAGCCCTCAGGGTCTGAACACTGAAGCTTTCTTT.

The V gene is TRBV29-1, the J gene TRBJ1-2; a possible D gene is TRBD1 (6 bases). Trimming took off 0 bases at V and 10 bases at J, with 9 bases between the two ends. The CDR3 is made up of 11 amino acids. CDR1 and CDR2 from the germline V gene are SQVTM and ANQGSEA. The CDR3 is CSVEERTAYTF. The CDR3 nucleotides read TGCAGCGTTGAAGAGAGGACAGCCTACACCTTC.

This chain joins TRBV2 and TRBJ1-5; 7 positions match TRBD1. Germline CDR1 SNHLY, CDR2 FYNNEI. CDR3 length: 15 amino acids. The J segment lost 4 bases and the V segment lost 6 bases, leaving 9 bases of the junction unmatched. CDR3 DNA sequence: TGTGCCAGCAGGTCCGGGACAGCAGGGAATCAGCCCCAGCATTTT. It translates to CASRSGTAGNQPQHF.

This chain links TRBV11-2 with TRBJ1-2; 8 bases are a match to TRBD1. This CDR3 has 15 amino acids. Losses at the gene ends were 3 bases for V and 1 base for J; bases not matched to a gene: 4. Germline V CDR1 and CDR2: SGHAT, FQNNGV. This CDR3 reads CASSFRTGNNYGYTF. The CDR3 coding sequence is TGTGCCAGCAGCTTTAGGACAGGGAATAACTATGGCTACACCTTC.